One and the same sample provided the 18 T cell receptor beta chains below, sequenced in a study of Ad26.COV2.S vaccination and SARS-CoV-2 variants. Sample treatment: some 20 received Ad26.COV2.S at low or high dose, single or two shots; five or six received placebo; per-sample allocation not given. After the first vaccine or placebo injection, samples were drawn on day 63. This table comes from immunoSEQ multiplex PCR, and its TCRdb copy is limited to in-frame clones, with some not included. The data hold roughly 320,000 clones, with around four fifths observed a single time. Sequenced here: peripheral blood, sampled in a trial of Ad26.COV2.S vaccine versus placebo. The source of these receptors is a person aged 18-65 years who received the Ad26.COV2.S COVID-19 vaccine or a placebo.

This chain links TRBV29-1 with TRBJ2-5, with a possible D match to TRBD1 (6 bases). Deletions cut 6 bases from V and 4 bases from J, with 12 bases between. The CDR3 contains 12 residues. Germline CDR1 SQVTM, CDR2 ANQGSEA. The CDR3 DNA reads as TGCAGCGTAACAACAGGGACAGAGACCCAGTACTTC. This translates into CSVTTGTETQYF.

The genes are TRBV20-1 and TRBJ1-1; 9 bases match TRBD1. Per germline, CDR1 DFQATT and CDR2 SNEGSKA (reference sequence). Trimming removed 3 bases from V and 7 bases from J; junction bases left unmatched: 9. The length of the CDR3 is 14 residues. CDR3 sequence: CSASKVQGAVEAFF. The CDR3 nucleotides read TGCAGTGCTAGTAAGGTACAGGGGGCTGTTGAAGCTTTCTTT.

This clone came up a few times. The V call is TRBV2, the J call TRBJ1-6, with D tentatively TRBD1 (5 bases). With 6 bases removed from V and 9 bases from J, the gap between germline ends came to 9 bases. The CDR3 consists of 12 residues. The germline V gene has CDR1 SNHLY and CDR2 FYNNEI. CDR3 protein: CASRGRGSPLHF. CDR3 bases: TGTGCCAGCAGGGGACGGGGTTCACCCCTCCACTTT.

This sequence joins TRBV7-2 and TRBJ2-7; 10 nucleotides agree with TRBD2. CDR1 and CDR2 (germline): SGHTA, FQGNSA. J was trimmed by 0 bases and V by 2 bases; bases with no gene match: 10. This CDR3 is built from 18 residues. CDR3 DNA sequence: TGTGCCAGCAGCTTAAGGGGTAGCGGGGGGTCGAACTCCTACGAGCAGTACTTC. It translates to CASSLRGSGGSNSYEQYF.

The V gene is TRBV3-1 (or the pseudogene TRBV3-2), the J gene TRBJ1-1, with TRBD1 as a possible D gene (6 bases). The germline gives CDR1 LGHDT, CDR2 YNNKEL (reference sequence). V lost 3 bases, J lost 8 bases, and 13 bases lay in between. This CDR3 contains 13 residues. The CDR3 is CASSQTTRGEAFF. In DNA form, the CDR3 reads TGTGCCAGCAGCCAGACCACTAGGGGGGAAGCTTTCTTT.

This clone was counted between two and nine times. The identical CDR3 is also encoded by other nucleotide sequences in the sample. The CDR3 here is CASSRGNNQPQHF. The CDR3, as DNA: TGTGCCAGTAGCCGAGGGAACAATCAGCCCCAGCATTTT. The V and J genes are TRBV19 and TRBJ1-5, with D unclear. The V gene lost 6 bases and the J gene lost 3 bases, with 9 bases spanning the gap. CDR3 length equals 13 residues. The V gene's germline CDR1 is LNHDA and CDR2 SQIVND (reference sequence).

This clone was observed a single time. CDR3 coding DNA: TGTGCCAGCAGCGTACTAACGACTCCCACCGGGGAGCTGTTTTTT. This translates into CASSVLTTPTGELFF. V is TRBV9 and J is TRBJ2-2; D remains unclear. V was pared by 1 base and J by 4 bases, with 11 bases between. The V gene's germline CDR1 is SGDLS and CDR2 YYNGEE. The CDR3 extends over 15 amino acids.

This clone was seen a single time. The CDR3 is CASSLNRDRNYGYTF. CDR3 nucleotide sequence: TGTGCCAGCAGCTTAAACCGGGACCGAAACTATGGCTACACCTTC. The chain couples TRBV7-2 to TRBJ1-2, with TRBD1 as a possible D gene (5 bases). Germline V gives CDR1 SGHTA, CDR2 FQGNSA. The CDR3 spans 15 residues. With 2 bases removed from V and 2 bases from J, the gap between germline ends came to 12 bases.

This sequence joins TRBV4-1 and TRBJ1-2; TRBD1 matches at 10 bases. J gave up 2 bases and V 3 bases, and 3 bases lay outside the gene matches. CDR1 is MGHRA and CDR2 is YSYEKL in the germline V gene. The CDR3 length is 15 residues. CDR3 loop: CASSHGTGENYGYTF. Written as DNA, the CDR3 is TGCGCCAGCAGCCACGGGACAGGGGAGAACTATGGCTACACCTTC.

The CDR3, as DNA: TGTGCCAGCAGCCTCTACGAACGGGACAAGCAGTTCTTC. This encodes CASSLYERDKQFF. The chain is built from TRBV7-3 and TRBJ2-1; D may be TRBD1 (6 bases). Germline CDR1 reads SGHTA; CDR2 reads FQGTGA. The CDR3 is 13 amino acids. The ends were cut back, 5 bases at V and 11 bases at J, with 16 bases in the middle.

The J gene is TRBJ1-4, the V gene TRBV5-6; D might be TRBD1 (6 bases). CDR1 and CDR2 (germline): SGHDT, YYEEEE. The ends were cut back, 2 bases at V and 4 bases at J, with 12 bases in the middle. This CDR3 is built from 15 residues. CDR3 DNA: TGTGCCAGCAGCTTACAGGGAGTAGGTAATGAAAAACTGTTTTTT. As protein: CASSLQGVGNEKLFF.

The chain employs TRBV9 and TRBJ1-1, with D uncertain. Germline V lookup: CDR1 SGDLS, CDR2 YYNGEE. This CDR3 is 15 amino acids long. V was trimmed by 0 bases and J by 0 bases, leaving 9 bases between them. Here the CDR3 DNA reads TGTGCCAGCAGCGTAGGTTTAGGCTTGAACACTGAAGCTTTCTTT. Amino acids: CASSVGLGLNTEAFF.

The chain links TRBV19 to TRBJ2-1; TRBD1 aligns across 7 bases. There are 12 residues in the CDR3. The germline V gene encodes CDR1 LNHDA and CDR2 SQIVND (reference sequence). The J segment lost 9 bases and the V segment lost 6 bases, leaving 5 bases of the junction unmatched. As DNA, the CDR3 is TGTGCCAGTAGCTTGACAGGGTTTGAGCAGTTCTTC. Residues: CASSLTGFEQFF.

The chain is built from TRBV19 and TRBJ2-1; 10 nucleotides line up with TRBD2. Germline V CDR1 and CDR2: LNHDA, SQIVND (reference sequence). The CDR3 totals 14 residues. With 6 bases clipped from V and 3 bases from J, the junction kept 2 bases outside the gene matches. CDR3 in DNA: TGTGCCAGTAGGAGCGGGGGGGACTACAATGAGCAGTTCTTC. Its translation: CASRSGGDYNEQFF.

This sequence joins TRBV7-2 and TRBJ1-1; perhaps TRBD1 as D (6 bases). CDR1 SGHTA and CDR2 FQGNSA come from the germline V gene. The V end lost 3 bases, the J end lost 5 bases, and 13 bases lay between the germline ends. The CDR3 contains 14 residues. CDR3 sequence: CASSFGRGLTEAFF. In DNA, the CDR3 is TGTGCCAGCAGCTTTGGCAGGGGACTGACTGAAGCTTTCTTT.

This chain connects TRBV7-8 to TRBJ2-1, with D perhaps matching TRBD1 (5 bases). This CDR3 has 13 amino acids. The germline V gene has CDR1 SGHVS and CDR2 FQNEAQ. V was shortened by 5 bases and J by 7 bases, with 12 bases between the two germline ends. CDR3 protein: CASSGAVGNEQFF. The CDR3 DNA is TGTGCCAGCAGCGGGGCCGTGGGGAATGAGCAGTTCTTC.

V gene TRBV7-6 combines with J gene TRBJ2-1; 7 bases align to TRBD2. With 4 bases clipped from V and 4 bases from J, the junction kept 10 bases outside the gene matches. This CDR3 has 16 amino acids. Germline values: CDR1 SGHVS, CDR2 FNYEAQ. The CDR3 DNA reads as TGTGCCAGCAGCTCCGACCTGGGGGGGGGATACAATGAGCAGTTCTTC. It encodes CASSSDLGGGYNEQFF.

CDR3 loop: CSASTGISTDTQYF. CDR3 DNA sequence: TGCAGTGCAAGTACAGGGATTAGCACAGATACGCAGTATTTT. This sequence joins TRBV20-1 and TRBJ2-3, with D perhaps matching TRBD1 (6 bases). There are 14 residues in the CDR3. Deletions cut 6 bases from V and 0 bases from J, with 13 bases between. The germline gives CDR1 DFQATT, CDR2 SNEGSKA (reference sequence).